The sequence of this T cell receptor beta chain was determined in a study of CD8 T cells in ankylosing spondylitis. The germline gives CDR1 MRHNA, CDR2 SNTAGT. This CDR3 has 15 amino acids. V shed 7 bases, J shed 3 bases, and the junction held 8 bases outside the gene matches. This clonotype was seen repeatedly, ten times or more. TCRdb re-derived calls from the 5' RACE reads in MiXCR, one entry per CDR3 protein. The sample has roughly 130,000 distinct CDR3 sequences, about 6.5% seen once. The sequence came from a male donor with ankylosing spondylitis or in good health (not recorded which). Sequenced sample: blood, either unsorted or a sorted T cell fraction (not recorded which). V is TRBV6-4 and J is TRBJ2-7, with 11 bases identical to TRBD2. The CDR3 DNA reads as TGTGCCAGCACCCTTCGAGGGACTAGCGGCTACGAGCAGTACTTC. Its protein is CASTLRGTSGYEQYF.